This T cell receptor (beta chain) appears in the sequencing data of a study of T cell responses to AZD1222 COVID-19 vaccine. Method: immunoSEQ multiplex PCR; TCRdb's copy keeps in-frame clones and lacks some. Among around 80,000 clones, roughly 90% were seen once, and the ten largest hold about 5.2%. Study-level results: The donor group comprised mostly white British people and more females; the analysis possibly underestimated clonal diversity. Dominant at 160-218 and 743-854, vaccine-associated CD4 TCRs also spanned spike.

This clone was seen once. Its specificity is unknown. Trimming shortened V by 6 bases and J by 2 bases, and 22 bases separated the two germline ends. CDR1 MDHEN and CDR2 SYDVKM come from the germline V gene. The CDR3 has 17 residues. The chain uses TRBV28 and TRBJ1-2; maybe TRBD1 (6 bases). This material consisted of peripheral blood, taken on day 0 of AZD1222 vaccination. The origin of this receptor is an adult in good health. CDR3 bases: TGTGCCAGCAGCCCGGGGCGCCTGGGTCAGGGGAACTATGGCTACACCTTC. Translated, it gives CASSPGRLGQGNYGYTF.